The clone carrying this TCR beta chain was picked up many times. Its target is unknown. The data derive from a study of T cells in Graves' hyperthyroidism and ophthalmopathy. Overall study results and limits: Within blood appeared most thyroid clonotypes that had expanded above 0.001.

These patients, aged 18 to 65, had recently diagnosed hyperthyroidism lasting under 2 months. Uncontrolled infection, other autoimmune disease, pregnancy and lactation each barred patients from inclusion. Diagnosing involved the use of clinical symptoms, serum thyroxine and TRAb, thyroid ultrasound and orbital computed tomography. The CDR3 consists of 17 residues. Per the germline V gene, CDR1 is SEHNR and CDR2 is FQNEAQ (reference sequence). V was pared by 5 bases and J by 9 bases, with 23 bases between. Researchers amplified the TCR beta CDR3 regions from RNA transcripts. Carried out on the TCR CDR3, a first-round RT-PCR used the HTBI primer set. TCRdb re-called the multiplex PCR reads through MiXCR, storing one row per CDR3 protein. The table includes more than 250,000 distinct CDR3 sequences, roughly 15% detected once.

The chain employs TRBV7-9 and TRBJ2-6; either TRBD1 or TRBD2 may supply D (5 bases each). This clonotype was obtained from a woman in her forties or fifties with Graves' hyperthyroidism that later progressed to Graves' ophthalmopathy. Sequenced input: blood. CDR3 residues: CASSRTRGAGKVNVLTF. CDR3 nucleotide sequence: TGTGCCAGCAGCCGCACCCGGGGCGCCGGGAAGGTCAACGTCCTGACTTTC.